This TCR beta chain was documented in a study of blood T cell repertoires in COVID-19. Across the whole study: Spain, Italy and the United States supplied samples that represented acute and convalescent COVID-19. The cDNA or gDNA used as material had been derived from T cells, B-cell-depleted T cells, or PBMCs.

In the authors' workflow: Reference gene primers were amplified, and this amplification served to estimate nucleated cell counts. This table comes from immunoSEQ multiplex PCR, and its TCRdb copy is limited to in-frame clones, with some not included. The V and J calls and clone size come from that table; D and trimming were worked out from the DNA. The sample consists of roughly 63,000 clones, 89% of them appearing once. V was clipped by 2 bases and J by 3 bases, with 10 bases between them. CDR1 WSHSY and CDR2 SAAADI come from the germline V gene. This CDR3 comprises 15 residues. This TCR was sampled from a man aged 45 to 65 with active COVID-19. Sequencing was performed on peripheral blood. This chain joins TRBV10-2 and TRBJ1-4; D gene ambiguous. The CDR3 region has the DNA TGCGCCAGCAGTGAGGCGGCGCGGGCTAATGAAAAACTGTTTTTT. Translation: CASSEAARANEKLFF.